A selection of T cell receptor beta chains follows, all from one sample in a study of a mutant IDH1 vaccine in newly diagnosed glioma. These receptors are not linked to any known antigen. Sequenced by immunoSEQ multiplex PCR; TCRdb stores in-frame clones only, minus some. This sample carries approximately 50,000 clones, 75% to 90% of them seen once, and the ten largest clones take roughly 1.5%. Sequencing used PBMCs, obtained from a glioma patient whose treatment included an IDH1 peptide vaccine. The receptors come from a man between 35 and 55 years old with glioma. The CDR3 runs from the conserved cysteine through the conserved F or W. A D gene is named only where the DNA matches it firmly. Clone size, where shown, is once, few, many, or a class for clones that have expanded.

j_call clone_size v_call d_call cdr3_aa cdr3_nt
TRBJ2-1 . TRBV19 TRBD2 CASTDLSGGNNEQFF TGTGCCAGTACCGACCTGAGCGGGGGGAACAATGAGCAGTTCTTC
TRBJ2-1 once TRBV14 . CASSGMGGQVDEQFF TGTGCCAGCAGCGGGATGGGGGGGCAGGTCGATGAGCAGTTCTTC
TRBJ2-7 . TRBV18 TRBD1 CASSPDRASSYEQYF TGTGCCAGCTCACCAGACAGGGCAAGCTCCTACGAGCAGTACTTC
TRBJ1-2 . TRBV21-1 . CASSKVGKDCFDGYTF TGTGCCAGCAGCAAAGTTGGGAAGGACTGCTTCGATGGCTACACCTTC
TRBJ2-3 once TRBV7-8 . CASSLRVPPDTQYF TGTGCCAGCAGTCTCAGGGTCCCGCCCGATACGCAGTATTTT
TRBJ1-5 . TRBV7-2 . CASSLAGRNSNQPQHF TGTGCCAGCAGCTTAGCGGGGAGGAATAGCAATCAGCCCCAGCATTTT
TRBJ1-1 few TRBV7-8 . CASSLLGGARGTEAFF TGTGCCAGCAGCTTACTCGGGGGGGCGCGGGGCACTGAAGCTTTCTTT
TRBJ1-1 . TRBV5-4 . CASSLSLGDTEAFF TGTGCCAGCAGCTTGTCTTTGGGGGACACTGAAGCTTTCTTT
TRBJ2-7 . TRBV27 TRBD2 CASTQFAGGSSYEQYF TGTGCCAGCACCCAATTTGCGGGAGGGAGCTCCTACGAGCAGTACTTC
TRBJ1-1 . TRBV20-1 . CSPRSGARAFF TGCAGTCCAAGGTCCGGGGCGCGAGCTTTCTTT
TRBJ2-7 . TRBV6-5 TRBD1 CASLTRDRAYEQYF TGTGCCAGTCTGACCCGGGACAGGGCCTACGAGCAGTACTTC
TRBJ1-1 few TRBV5-1 . CASSLGHGNTEAFF TGCGCCAGCAGCTTGGGACACGGGAACACTGAAGCTTTCTTT
TRBJ2-7 few TRBV27 . CASRSIRVGIEQYF TGTGCCAGCAGGTCTATTCGCGTCGGGATCGAGCAGTACTTC
TRBJ2-1 . TRBV7-2 TRBD2 CASSLGYTGTRDHNEQFF TGTGCCAGCAGCTTAGGATACACCGGGACTAGGGATCACAATGAGCAGTTCTTC
TRBJ1-1 . TRBV27 . CASREGPKLMNTEAFF TGTGCCAGCAGGGAAGGGCCTAAGCTTATGAACACTGAAGCTTTCTTT
TRBJ2-7 . TRBV7-9 TRBD1 CASSSTGFREQYF TGTGCCAGCAGCTCGACAGGGTTTCGCGAGCAGTACTTC
TRBJ1-2 . TRBV28 . CASSSLGDANYGYTF TGTGCCAGCAGCTCTCTAGGGGATGCCAACTATGGCTACACCTTC
TRBJ2-1 . TRBV18 TRBD2 CASSPSPLGLAGTYNEQFF TGTGCCAGCTCACCTTCCCCATTAGGACTAGCGGGCACCTACAATGAGCAGTTCTTC
TRBJ2-5 . TRBV7-2 . CASARGTQYF TGTGCCAGCGCACGGGGTACCCAGTACTTC
TRBJ2-1 . TRBV19 . CASSIGGYNEQFF TGTGCCAGTAGTATTGGTGGATACAATGAGCAGTTCTTC
TRBJ2-7 . TRBV10-3 TRBD2 CAIRAGVGNYEQYF TGTGCCATCAGGGCGGGAGTCGGCAATTACGAGCAGTACTTC
TRBJ2-5 . TRBV5-1 TRBD2 CASSSSPGEGRSTQYF TGCGCCAGCAGCTCCTCCCCGGGGGAGGGGCGGTCGACCCAGTACTTC
TRBJ2-5 . TRBV5-1 . CASSSNGRETQYF TGCGCCAGCAGCTCAAACGGCCGAGAGACCCAGTACTTC
TRBJ1-1 . TRBV7-2 . CASSLGAPGASTEAFF TGTGCCAGCAGCTTAGGGGCCCCGGGGGCGAGCACTGAAGCTTTCTTT
TRBJ1-1 . TRBV4-1 . CASSQVPGVGTEAFF TGCGCCAGCAGCCAAGTTCCAGGGGTTGGAACTGAAGCTTTCTTT
TRBJ1-3 . TRBV27 . CASSLRDPSSGNTIYF TGTGCCAGCAGTCTCCGGGACCCGAGCTCTGGAAACACCATATATTTT
TRBJ1-3 . TRBV6-5 TRBD1 CASSRPTGNGNTIYF TGTGCCAGCAGTCGCCCGACAGGGAACGGAAACACCATATATTTT
TRBJ2-7 . TRBV10-3 TRBD2 CAISVLAGDEQYF TGTGCCATCAGTGTACTAGCGGGGGACGAGCAGTACTTC
TRBJ2-3 . TRBV5-1 . CASSPRLGPDTQYF TGCGCCAGCAGCCCCCGGTTGGGCCCAGATACGCAGTATTTT
TRBJ2-7 . TRBV7-8 TRBD2 CASKRDFHEQYF TGTGCCAGCAAGCGGGACTTCCACGAGCAGTACTTC
TRBJ1-3 . TRBV7-2 . CASSPKGGNTIYF TGTGCCAGCAGCCCTAAGGGCGGAAACACCATATATTTT
TRBJ2-7 . TRBV7-8 TRBD2 CASSLRLAGHYEQYF TGTGCCAGCAGCTTAAGACTAGCGGGACACTACGAGCAGTACTTC
TRBJ2-3 . TRBV5-1 . CPSSSGTDTQYF TGCCCCAGCAGCTCCGGCACAGATACGCAGTATTTT
TRBJ2-2 . TRBV4-3 . CATQGARTGELFF TGCGCCACTCAGGGAGCCCGCACCGGGGAGCTGTTTTTT
TRBJ2-5 . TRBV2 TRBD1 CASLEDRAQETQYF TGTGCCAGCCTAGAGGACAGGGCACAAGAGACCCAGTACTTC
TRBJ2-3 . TRBV9 TRBD2 CASSAGGLAFSTDTQYF TGTGCCAGCAGCGCCGGAGGACTAGCGTTCAGCACAGATACGCAGTATTTT
TRBJ1-5 . TRBV5-1 . CASSLVSQGNQPQHF TGCGCCAGCAGCTTGGTCTCCCAGGGCAATCAGCCCCAGCATTTT
TRBJ2-2 . TRBV19 TRBD1 CASSSQGVGELFF TGTGCCAGTAGTTCCCAGGGGGTCGGGGAGCTGTTTTTT
TRBJ2-2 . TRBV5-1 TRBD2 CASSPGLVGELFF TGCGCCAGCAGCCCGGGACTAGTCGGGGAGCTGTTTTTT
TRBJ1-4 . TRBV27 . CASSTHREGNEKLFF TGTGCCAGCAGTACCCACAGGGAGGGTAATGAAAAACTGTTTTTT
TRBJ2-1 . TRBV11-3 TRBD2 CASSSGLAYNEQFF TGTGCCAGCAGCTCCGGACTAGCCTACAATGAGCAGTTCTTC
TRBJ2-7 . TRBV28 . CASWGATEIPTEEQYF TGTGCCAGTTGGGGCGCGACAGAGATTCCCACCGAGGAGCAGTACTTC
TRBJ1-3 . TRBV20-1 . CSAPQGNTIYF TGCAGTGCTCCCCAGGGAAACACCATATATTTT
TRBJ1-1 . TRBV7-9 . CASSSDRNTEAFF TGTGCCAGCAGCTCAGACAGGAACACTGAAGCTTTCTTT
TRBJ1-2 . TRBV6-4 TRBD1 CASRNRDRGIYGYTF TGTGCCAGCAGAAACCGGGACAGGGGGATCTATGGCTACACCTTC
TRBJ2-3 once TRBV6-4 TRBD2 CASSEEGLATDTQYF TGTGCCAGCAGTGAAGAGGGACTAGCCACAGATACGCAGTATTTT
TRBJ1-2 . TRBV4-3 TRBD1 CASSQGGQKIGYTF TGCGCCAGCAGCCAAGGGGGACAGAAGATAGGCTACACCTTC
TRBJ2-5 . TRBV5-8 . CASSAGGTLGETQYF TGTGCCAGCAGCGCCGGCGGGACCCTTGGTGAGACCCAGTACTTC
TRBJ1-2 . TRBV7-2 . CASSLDRLYGYTF TGTGCCAGCAGCTTAGACAGATTGTATGGCTACACCTTC
TRBJ1-2 . TRBV7-9 . CASSLGVSGYTF TGTGCCAGCAGCTTGGGGGTTAGTGGCTACACCTTC
TRBJ2-3 . TRBV4-2 TRBD2 CASSQERWLAGGPSTDTQYF TGTGCCAGCAGCCAAGAGAGATGGCTAGCGGGAGGCCCTAGCACAGATACGCAGTATTTT
TRBJ2-7 . TRBV5-4 . CASSRTSYEQYF TGTGCCAGCAGCCGAACCTCCTACGAGCAGTACTTC